This TCR beta chain is drawn from a study of blood T cell repertoires in COVID-19. Study-level information: The United States, Italy and Spain were the sources of the acute and convalescent COVID-19 samples. Sources were T cells, B-cell-depleted T cells, or PBMCs; the material itself was cDNA or gDNA.

As originally analysed: For nucleated cells, counts were estimated from reference gene primer amplification. Here immunoSEQ multiplex PCR was the method, and the copy in TCRdb shows in-frame clones only, minus some. V and J calls and clone size come straight from that table; D and trimming were deduced from the DNA. The sample has about 290,000 clones; around four fifths are singletons. Trimming cost V 4 bases and J 4 bases, with 13 bases left between them. This CDR3 spans 14 amino acids. Germline V CDR1 and CDR2: SEHNR, FQNEAQ (reference sequence). The source material was peripheral blood. The receptor was isolated from a woman aged 45-60 years with active or convalescent COVID-19. The chain has TRBV7-9 and TRBJ1-1; possible D gene TRBD1, 5 bases. The CDR3, as DNA: TGTGCCAGCAGCTACCGACAGAAAGGCACTGAAGCTTTCTTT. It translates to CASSYRQKGTEAFF. The complete variable domain, with remaining parts taken from reference TRBV7-9 and TRBJ1-1, reads DTGVSQNPRHKITKRGQNVTFRCDPISEHNRLYWYRQTLGQGPEFLTYFQNEAQLEKSRLLSDRFSAERPKGSFSTLEIQRTEQGDSAMYLCASSYRQKGTEAFFGQGTRLTVV.